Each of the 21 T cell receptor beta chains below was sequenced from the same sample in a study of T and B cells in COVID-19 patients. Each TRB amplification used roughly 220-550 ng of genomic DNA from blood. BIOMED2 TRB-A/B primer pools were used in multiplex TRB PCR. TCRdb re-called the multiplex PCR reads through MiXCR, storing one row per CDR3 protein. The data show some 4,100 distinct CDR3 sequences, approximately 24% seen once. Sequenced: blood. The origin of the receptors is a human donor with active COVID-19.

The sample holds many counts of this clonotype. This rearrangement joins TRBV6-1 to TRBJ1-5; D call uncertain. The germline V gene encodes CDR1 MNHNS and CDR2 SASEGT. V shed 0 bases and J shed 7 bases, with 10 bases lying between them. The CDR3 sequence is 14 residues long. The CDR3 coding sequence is TGTGCCAGCAGTGAAGCGGGCGGGGTACAGCCCCAGCATTTT. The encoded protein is CASSEAGGVQPQHF.

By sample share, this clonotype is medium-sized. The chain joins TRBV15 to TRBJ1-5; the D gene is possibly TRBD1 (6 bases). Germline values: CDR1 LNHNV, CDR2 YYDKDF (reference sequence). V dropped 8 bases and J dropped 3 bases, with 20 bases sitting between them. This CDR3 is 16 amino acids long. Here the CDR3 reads CATGPWGAANNQPQHF. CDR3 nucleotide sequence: TGTGCCACCGGGCCATGGGGGGCGGCTAACAATCAGCCCCAGCATTTT.

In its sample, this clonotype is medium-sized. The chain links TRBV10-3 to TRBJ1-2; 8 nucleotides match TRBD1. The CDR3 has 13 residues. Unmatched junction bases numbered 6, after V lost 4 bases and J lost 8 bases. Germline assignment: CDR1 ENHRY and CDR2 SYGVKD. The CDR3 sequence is CAISAGTGDGYTF. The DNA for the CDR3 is TGTGCCATCAGTGCCGGGACAGGCGACGGCTACACCTTC.

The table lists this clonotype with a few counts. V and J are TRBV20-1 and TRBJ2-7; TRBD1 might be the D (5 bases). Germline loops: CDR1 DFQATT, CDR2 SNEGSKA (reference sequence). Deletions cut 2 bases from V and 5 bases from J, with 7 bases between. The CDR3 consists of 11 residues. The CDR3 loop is CSARQGHEQYF. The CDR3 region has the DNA TGCAGTGCTAGACAGGGCCACGAGCAGTACTTC.

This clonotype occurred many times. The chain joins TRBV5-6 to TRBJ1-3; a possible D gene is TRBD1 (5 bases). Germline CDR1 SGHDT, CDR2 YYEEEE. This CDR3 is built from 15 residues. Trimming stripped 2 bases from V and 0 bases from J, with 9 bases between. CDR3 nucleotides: TGTGCCAGCAGCTTTTACAGGAACTCTGGAAACACCATATATTTT. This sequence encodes CASSFYRNSGNTIYF.

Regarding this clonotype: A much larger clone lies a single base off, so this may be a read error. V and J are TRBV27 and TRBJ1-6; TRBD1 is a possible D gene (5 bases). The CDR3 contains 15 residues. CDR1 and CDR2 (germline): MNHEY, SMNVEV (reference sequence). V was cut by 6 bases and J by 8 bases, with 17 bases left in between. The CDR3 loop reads CASRRDSPGYSPLHF. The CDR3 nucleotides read TGTGCCAGCAGAAGAGACAGCCCGGGGTATTCACCCCTCCACTTT.

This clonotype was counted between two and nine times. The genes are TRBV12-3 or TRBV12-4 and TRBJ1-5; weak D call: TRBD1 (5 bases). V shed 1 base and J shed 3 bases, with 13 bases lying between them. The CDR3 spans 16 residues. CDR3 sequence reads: CASSLELGHNNQPQHF. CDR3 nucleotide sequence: TGTGCCAGCAGTTTAGAACTCGGACACAACAATCAGCCCCAGCATTTT.

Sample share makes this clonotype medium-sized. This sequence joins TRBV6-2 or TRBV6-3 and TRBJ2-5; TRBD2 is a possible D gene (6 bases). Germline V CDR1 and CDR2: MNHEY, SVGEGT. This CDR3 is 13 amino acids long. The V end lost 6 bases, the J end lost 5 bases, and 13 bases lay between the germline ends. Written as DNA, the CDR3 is TGTGCCAGCAGCCTGACTAGGACGGAGACCCAGTACTTC. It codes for CASSLTRTETQYF.

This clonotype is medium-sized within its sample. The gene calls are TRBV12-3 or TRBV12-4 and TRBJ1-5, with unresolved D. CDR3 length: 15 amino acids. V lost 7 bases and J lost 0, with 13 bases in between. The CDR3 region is CASTLDGYSNQPQHF. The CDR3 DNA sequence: TGTGCCAGCACCCTGGACGGATATAGCAATCAGCCCCAGCATTTT.

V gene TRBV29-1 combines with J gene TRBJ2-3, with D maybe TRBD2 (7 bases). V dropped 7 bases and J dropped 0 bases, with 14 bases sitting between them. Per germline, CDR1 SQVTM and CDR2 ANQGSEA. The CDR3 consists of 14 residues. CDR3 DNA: TGCAGCGCTGGGGAGGGGGTAAGCACAGATACGCAGTATTTT. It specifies CSAGEGVSTDTQYF.

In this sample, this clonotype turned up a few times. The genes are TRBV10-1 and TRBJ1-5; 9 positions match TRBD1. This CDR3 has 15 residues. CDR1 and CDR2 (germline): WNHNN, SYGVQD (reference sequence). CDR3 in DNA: TGCGCGGCGGGACAGGGCTGTAGGAGCAATCAGCCCCAGCATTTT. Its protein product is CAAGQGCRSNQPQHF.

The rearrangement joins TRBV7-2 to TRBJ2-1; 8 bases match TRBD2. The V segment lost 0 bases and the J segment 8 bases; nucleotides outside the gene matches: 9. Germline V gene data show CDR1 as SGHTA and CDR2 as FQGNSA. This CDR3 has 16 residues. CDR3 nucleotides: TGTGCCAGCAGCTTAGCCGGGAGGGCCCTCGAGGATGAGCAGTTCTTC. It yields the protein CASSLAGRALEDEQFF.

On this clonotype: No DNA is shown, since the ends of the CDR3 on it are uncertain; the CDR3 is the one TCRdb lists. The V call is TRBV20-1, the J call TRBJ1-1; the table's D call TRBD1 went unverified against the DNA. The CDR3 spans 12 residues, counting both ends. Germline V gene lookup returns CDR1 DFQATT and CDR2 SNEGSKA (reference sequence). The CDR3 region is CSARPTSGPAFF.

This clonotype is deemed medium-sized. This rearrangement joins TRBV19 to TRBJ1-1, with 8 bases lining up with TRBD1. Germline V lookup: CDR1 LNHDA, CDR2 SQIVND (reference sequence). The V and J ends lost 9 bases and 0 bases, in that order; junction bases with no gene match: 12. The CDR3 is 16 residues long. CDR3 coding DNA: TGTGCCAGCACCCTTCTGGGACAGGCCCTGAACACTGAAGCTTTCTTT. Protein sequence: CASTLLGQALNTEAFF.

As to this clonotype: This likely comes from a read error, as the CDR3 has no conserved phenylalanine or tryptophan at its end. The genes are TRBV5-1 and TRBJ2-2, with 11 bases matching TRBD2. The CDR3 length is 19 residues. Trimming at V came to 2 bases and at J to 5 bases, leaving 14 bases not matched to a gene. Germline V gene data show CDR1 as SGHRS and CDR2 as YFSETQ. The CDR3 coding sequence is TGCGCCAGCAGCTTACGACCCGGGACTAGCGGAGGGGGGACCGGGGAGCTGTTTCTT. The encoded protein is CASSLRPGTSGGGTGELFL.

The CDR3 sequence is CATGGVAVRSYNEQFF. CDR3 sequence (DNA): TGTGCCACCGGCGGGGTGGCGGTTCGCTCCTACAATGAGCAGTTCTTC. The rearrangement links TRBV24-1 to TRBJ2-1; D is perhaps TRBD2 (6 bases). Germline V gene lookup returns CDR1 KGHDR and CDR2 SFDVKD. The CDR3 extends over 16 amino acids. The V end lost 9 bases, the J end lost 0 bases, and 17 bases lay between the germline ends.

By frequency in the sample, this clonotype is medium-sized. CDR3 in amino acids: CASRRDRGRDYGYTF. The DNA of the CDR3 is TGTGCCAGCAGACGGGACAGGGGGCGAGACTATGGCTACACCTTC. This rearrangement joins TRBV6-2 or TRBV6-3 to TRBJ1-2; 12 bases are a match to TRBD1. The ends lost 6 bases at V and 3 bases at J; junction bases unmatched: 5. CDR1 and CDR2 from the germline V gene are MNHEY and SVGEGT. This CDR3 is 15 amino acids long.

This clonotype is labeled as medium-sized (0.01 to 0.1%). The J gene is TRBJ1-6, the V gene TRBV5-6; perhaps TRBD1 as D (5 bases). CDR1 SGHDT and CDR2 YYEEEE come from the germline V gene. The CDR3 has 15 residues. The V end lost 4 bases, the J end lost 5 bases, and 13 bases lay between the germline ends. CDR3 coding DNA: TGTGCCAGCAGCGCGGGACGCTTTGATAATTCACCCCTCCACTTT. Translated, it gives CASSAGRFDNSPLHF.

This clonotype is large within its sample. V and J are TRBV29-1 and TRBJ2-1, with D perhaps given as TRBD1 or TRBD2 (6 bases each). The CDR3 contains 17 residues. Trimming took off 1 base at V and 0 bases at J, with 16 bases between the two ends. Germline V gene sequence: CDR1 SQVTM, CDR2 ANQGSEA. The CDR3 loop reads CSVEGVGGPSSYNEQFF. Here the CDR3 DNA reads TGCAGCGTTGAAGGCGTTGGGGGGCCTAGCTCCTACAATGAGCAGTTCTTC.

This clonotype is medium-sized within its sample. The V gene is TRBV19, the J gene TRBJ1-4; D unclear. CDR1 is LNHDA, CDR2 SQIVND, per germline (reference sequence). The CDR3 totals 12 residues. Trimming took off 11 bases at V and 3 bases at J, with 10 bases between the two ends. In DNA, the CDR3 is TGTGCCTGCGGACGGTCTAATGAAAAACTGTTTTTT. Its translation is CACGRSNEKLFF.

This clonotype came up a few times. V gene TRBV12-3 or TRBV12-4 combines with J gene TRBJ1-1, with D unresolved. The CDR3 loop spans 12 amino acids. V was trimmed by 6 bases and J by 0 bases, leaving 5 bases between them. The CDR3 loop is CASRGLNTEAFF. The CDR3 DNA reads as TGTGCCAGCAGGGGTCTGAACACTGAAGCTTTCTTT.